This passage covers 24 T cell receptor beta chains from one sample sequenced in a study of cytomegalovirus exposure and HLA in healthy donors (dated by TCRdb to 2017 to 2019). Library preparation employed the immunoSEQ multiplex PCR assay. For the multiplex PCR, a mixture combining 60 forward primers for TCR Vbeta segments and 13 reverse primers for TCR Jbeta segments was used. Here the immuneACCESS table is served through TCRdb, limited to in-frame sequences with V and J called. Missing clones are a known gap in these copies; in checked studies unresolved V genes cover under half, and the rest lacks a known reason. The sample's table covers 200,000 or so clones. The biggest ten clones account for roughly 0.74% of the sample. What was sequenced was PBMCs. The receptor set was obtained from a boy aged 5 to 17 in good health and CMV-seronegative.

The V gene is TRBV19, the J gene TRBJ1-1; TRBD1 matches at 11 bases. This CDR3 region has 17 residues. J lost 1 base, V lost 2 bases, and 6 bases had no gene match. Germline CDR1 reads LNHDA; CDR2 reads SQIVND (reference sequence). CDR3 bases: TGTGCCAGTAGTATAATCCCGGGACAGGGGGGGAACACTGAAGCTTTCTTT. Translating gives CASSIIPGQGGNTEAFF.

The chain combines TRBV5-1 with TRBJ2-7; tentative D call: TRBD2 (5 bases). Per germline, CDR1 SGHRS and CDR2 YFSETQ. This CDR3 spans 13 amino acids. Trimming took 4 bases from V and 3 from J, leaving 11 bases between them. The CDR3 DNA follows: TGCGCCAGCAGCCCACGAGGGAGCTACGAGCAGTACTTC. This translates into CASSPRGSYEQYF.

The rearrangement joins TRBV4-1 to TRBJ2-5, with TRBD1 matching 8 bases. The CDR3 spans 15 residues. V lost 0 bases, J lost 5 bases, and 5 bases stayed unmatched. From germline, CDR1 is MGHRA and CDR2 YSYEKL. CDR3 sequence reads: CASSQEARGLETQYF. The DNA for the CDR3 is TGCGCCAGCAGCCAAGAGGCCAGGGGGCTGGAGACCCAGTACTTC.

The genes are TRBV9 and TRBJ2-3, with 9 bases lining up with TRBD2. The germline CDR1 and CDR2 sequences are SGDLS and YYNGEE. CDR3 length: 17 residues. V lost 0 bases and J lost 1; bases outside the gene matches: 6. CDR3 DNA: TGTGCCAGCAGCGTAGTTGGCGGGGGGGCGGGCACAGATACGCAGTATTTT. Translated, it gives CASSVVGGGAGTDTQYF. The whole variable domain, remainder taken from reference TRBV9 and TRBJ2-3, is DSGVTQTPKHLITATGQRVTLRCSPRSGDLSVYWYQQSLDQGLQFLIQYYNGEERAKGNILERFSAQQFPDLHSELNLSSLELGDSALYFCASSVVGGGAGTDTQYFGPGTRLTVL.

The J gene is TRBJ2-1, the V gene TRBV9; 12 nucleotides align to TRBD2. Unmatched junction bases numbered 8, after V lost 3 bases and J lost 7 bases. Looked up from germline, CDR1 is SGDLS and CDR2 is YYNGEE. This CDR3 region has 16 residues. The CDR3 here is CASSALTSGGLNEQFF. The CDR3 DNA follows: TGTGCCAGCAGCGCCCTGACTAGCGGGGGCTTAAATGAGCAGTTCTTC.

The chain joins TRBV11-2 to TRBJ1-1; D might be TRBD1 (6 bases). Trimming removed 5 bases from V and 0 bases from J, with 10 bases in between. CDR1 is SGHAT and CDR2 is FQNNGV in the germline V gene. The CDR3 totals 14 residues. CDR3 bases: TGTGCCAGCAGCCCGGACAGAGTGAACACTGAAGCTTTCTTT. Translated: CASSPDRVNTEAFF. Using reference TRBV11-2 and TRBJ1-1 for the parts outside the CDR3, the full variable domain is EAGVAQSPRYKIIEKRQSVAFWCNPISGHATLYWYQQILGQGPKLLIQFQNNGVVDDSQLPKDRFSAERLKGVDSTLKIQPAKLEDSAVYLCASSPDRVNTEAFFGQGTRLTVV.

The rearrangement uses TRBV20-1 and TRBJ2-7; D may be TRBD2 (5 bases). Germline CDR1 DFQATT, CDR2 SNEGSKA (reference sequence). This CDR3 is 11 amino acids long. The CDR3: CSGGATYEQYF. The CDR3 nucleotides read TGCAGCGGAGGAGCAACCTACGAGCAGTACTTC.

The chain has TRBV5-6 and TRBJ1-6; no reliable D call. The V end lost 1 base, the J end lost 10 bases, and 18 bases lay between the germline ends. The CDR3 runs 16 residues. Germline V gene data show CDR1 as SGHDT and CDR2 as YYEEEE. The CDR3, as DNA: TGTGCCAGCAGCTTGTTGAGACCCCCGGGAGGGTCACCCCTCCACTTT. This gives the protein CASSLLRPPGGSPLHF.

J is TRBJ2-3 and V is TRBV6-6; D perhaps matches TRBD2 (7 bases). Trimming took off 7 bases at V and 2 bases at J, with 19 bases between the two ends. CDR1 and CDR2 from the germline V gene are MNHNY and SVGAGI (reference sequence). The CDR3 has 16 residues. For the CDR3, the DNA is TGTGCCAGCAACCCAGGACTAGGGGGTTACACAGATACGCAGTATTTT. Its protein is CASNPGLGGYTDTQYF.

The chain carries TRBV28 and TRBJ2-2, with a possible D match to TRBD1 (5 bases). Trimming cost V 8 bases and J 0 bases, with 10 bases left between them. CDR3 length: 14 residues. Germline V gene lookup returns CDR1 MDHEN and CDR2 SYDVKM. CDR3 amino acids: CASAGAANTGELFF. CDR3 DNA sequence: TGTGCCAGCGCTGGGGCAGCGAACACCGGGGAGCTGTTTTTT.

The CDR3 region has the DNA TGTGCCAGCAGCTTGGTAGTGGGAGACACTGAAGCTTTCTTT. The encoded protein is CASSLVVGDTEAFF. V is TRBV5-5 and J is TRBJ1-1; D is unclear. CDR1 is SGHKS and CDR2 is YYEKEE in the germline V gene (reference sequence). This CDR3 is built from 14 residues. V lost 0 bases and J lost 3, with 9 bases in between. Using reference TRBV5-5 and TRBJ1-1 for the parts outside the CDR3, the full variable domain is DAGVTQSPTHLIKTRGQQVTLRCSPISGHKSVSWYQQVLGQGPQFIFQYYEKEERGRGNFPDRFSARQFPNYSSELNVNALLLGDSALYLCASSLVVGDTEAFFGQGTRLTVV.

This chain uses TRBV9 with TRBJ2-7; D is perhaps TRBD1 (6 bases). Trimming left V 3 bases short and J 2 bases short, with 9 bases between. The V gene's germline CDR1 is SGDLS and CDR2 YYNGEE. There are 13 residues in the CDR3. The DNA of the CDR3 is TGTGCCAGCAGCGGGACAGAGACCTACGAGCAGTACTTC. It is translated as CASSGTETYEQYF.

A remark on this clone: This CDR3 is also generated by other DNA sequences in the sample. The J gene is TRBJ2-1, the V gene TRBV5-1; D is perhaps TRBD1 (6 bases). V was trimmed by 0 bases and J by 6 bases, leaving 16 bases between them. This CDR3 is 16 amino acids long. Germline V CDR1 and CDR2: SGHRS, YFSETQ. CDR3 sequence: CASSLVLAGVFNEQFF. The CDR3 coding sequence is TGCGCCAGCAGCTTGGTTCTAGCAGGGGTGTTCAATGAGCAGTTCTTC.

The chain recombines TRBV6-6 with TRBJ2-1; 9 bases match TRBD2. The trim removed 5 bases at V and 8 bases at J, leaving 13 bases unmatched. This CDR3 is built from 16 residues. Germline-derived CDR1 and CDR2 are MNHNY and SVGAGI (reference sequence). The CDR3 region is CASSPFGGGAPDEQFF. CDR3 nucleotides: TGTGCCAGCAGTCCATTCGGCGGGGGGGCCCCCGATGAGCAGTTCTTC.

The V gene is TRBV6-6, the J gene TRBJ1-5; D unclear. The CDR3 has 15 residues. Germline V CDR1 and CDR2: MNHNY, SVGAGI (reference sequence). Trimming took off 2 bases at V and 4 bases at J, with 12 bases between the two ends. This CDR3 is CASSYSGQPNQPQHF. In nucleotides, the CDR3 is TGTGCCAGCAGTTACAGCGGGCAGCCGAATCAGCCCCAGCATTTT.

The genes are TRBV6-6 and TRBJ1-5; D possibly corresponds to TRBD1 (5 bases). V lost 6 bases and J 4 bases, leaving 7 bases between the germline ends. CDR1 is MNHNY, CDR2 SVGAGI, per germline (reference sequence). The CDR3 has 12 amino acids. The CDR3 sequence: CASSSGNQPQHF. In nucleotides, the CDR3 is TGTGCCAGCAGCTCAGGGAATCAGCCCCAGCATTTT.

The chain couples TRBV11-2 to TRBJ1-1, with TRBD1 as a possible D gene (6 bases). CDR1 and CDR2 from the germline V gene are SGHAT and FQNNGV. There are 14 residues in the CDR3. V was pared by 7 bases and J by 8 bases, with 20 bases between. The CDR3 region is CASNRGARTVEAFF. Here the CDR3 DNA reads TGTGCCAGCAACCGAGGGGCCCGGACAGTCGAAGCTTTCTTT. The variable domain in full, completed from reference TRBV11-2 and TRBJ1-1, reads EAGVAQSPRYKIIEKRQSVAFWCNPISGHATLYWYQQILGQGPKLLIQFQNNGVVDDSQLPKDRFSAERLKGVDSTLKIQPAKLEDSAVYLCASNRGARTVEAFFGQGTRLTVV.

The chain joins TRBV6-5 to TRBJ1-2, with 12 bases lining up with TRBD1. The CDR3 has 14 amino acids. CDR1 is MNHEY, CDR2 SVGAGI, per germline. V shed 8 bases and J 8 bases; nucleotides not matched to a gene: 9. CDR3 sequence reads: CASFPGQGALGYTF. CDR3 nucleotide sequence: TGTGCCAGCTTTCCGGGACAGGGGGCGCTGGGCTACACCTTC.

The gene calls are TRBV2 and TRBJ2-6, with 9 nucleotides matching TRBD1. Losses at the gene ends were 6 bases for V and 2 bases for J; bases not matched to a gene: 5. Germline loops: CDR1 SNHLY, CDR2 FYNNEI. The CDR3 is made up of 16 amino acids. The chain's CDR3 is CASSSGQGTGANVLTF. CDR3 nucleotides: TGTGCCAGCAGCTCGGGACAGGGAACTGGGGCCAACGTCCTGACTTTC.

V is TRBV6-5 and J is TRBJ2-2, with D possibly being TRBD2 (5 bases). Trimming removed 10 bases at V and 5 bases at J, with 20 bases between. The V gene's germline CDR1 is MNHEY and CDR2 SVGAGI. The CDR3 runs 15 residues. The CDR3 nucleotides are TGTGCCACCTCCGGCGGGTTTGCCCGTACCGGGGAGCTGTTTTTT. This gives the protein CATSGGFARTGELFF.

The rearrangement uses TRBV5-1 and TRBJ1-5; 8 nucleotides line up with TRBD1. The trim removed 7 bases at V and 3 bases at J, leaving 6 bases unmatched. This CDR3 spans 14 amino acids. The germline CDR1 and CDR2 sequences are SGHRS and YFSETQ. The CDR3 region has the DNA TGCGCCAGCCTGGCGGACAGGGACAATCAGCCCCAGCATTTT. Translation gives CASLADRDNQPQHF. Supplemented by reference TRBV5-1 and TRBJ1-5, the full variable domain reads KAGVTQTPRYLIKTRGQQVTLSCSPISGHRSVSWYQQTPGQGLQFLFEYFSETQRNKGNFPGRFSGRQFSNSRSEMNVSTLELGDSALYLCASLADRDNQPQHFGDGTRLSIL.

The J gene is TRBJ1-2, the V gene TRBV30; D not certain. The CDR3 loop spans 12 amino acids. Per germline, CDR1 GTSNPN and CDR2 SVGIG (reference sequence). The CDR3 bases are TGTGCTCAAAGCGGGGCTAACTATGGCTACACCTTC. It codes for CAQSGANYGYTF.

This chain connects TRBV28 to TRBJ2-7; D is possibly TRBD2 (6 bases). V was clipped by 1 base and J by 4 bases, with 14 bases between them. CDR1 is MDHEN, CDR2 SYDVKM, per germline. This CDR3 has 15 residues. The CDR3 protein is CASSLSEGPWYEQYF. The CDR3 DNA reads as TGTGCCAGCAGTTTATCGGAGGGGCCCTGGTACGAGCAGTACTTC.

The chain couples TRBV28 to TRBJ1-4; no reliable D call. Germline assignment: CDR1 MDHEN and CDR2 SYDVKM. The length of the CDR3 is 14 residues. The V and J ends lost 7 bases and 3 bases respectively, with 12 bases between them. The CDR3 DNA reads TGTGCCAGCACAAGCCGCGCGGCTAATGAAAAACTGTTTTTT. Translating gives CASTSRAANEKLFF.